These 28 T cell receptor beta chains share one sample of origin, sequenced in a study of cytomegalovirus exposure and HLA in healthy donors. The PCR contained 60 Vbeta and 13 Jbeta primers. Only in-frame clones appear in the TCRdb table, and some are missing; sequencing was by immunoSEQ multiplex PCR. The profile shows about 160,000 clones, around 80% of them singletons. Material: PBMCs. The receptors shown here come from a girl aged 5 to 17 in good health and CMV-seropositive.

CDR3 DNA: TGTGCCAGCAGTCGAGACAGCTCCAATCAGCCCCAGCATTTT. This codes for CASSRDSSNQPQHF. The chain combines TRBV2 with TRBJ1-5, with D perhaps TRBD1 (5 bases). Trimming took off 5 bases at V and 3 bases at J, with 11 bases between the two ends. The CDR3 consists of 14 residues. Germline CDR1 and CDR2: SNHLY and FYNNEI.

The CDR3 DNA follows: TGTGCCAGCAGTTTGGGAGGGGTGAACTATGGCTACACCTTC. Protein sequence: CASSLGGVNYGYTF. The rearrangement uses TRBV28 and TRBJ1-2, with TRBD1 as a possible D gene (5 bases). Trimming stripped 3 bases from V and 2 bases from J, with 10 bases between. Per germline, CDR1 MDHEN and CDR2 SYDVKM. The CDR3 totals 14 residues.

V usage is TRBV10-3 and J usage is TRBJ1-2, with TRBD1 identical over 7 bases. The CDR3 contains 16 residues. After removal of 2 bases from V and 0 bases from J, the junction contained 6 bases not matched to a gene. Germline V lookup: CDR1 ENHRY, CDR2 SYGVKD. This CDR3 reads CAISENRGPSNYGYTF. DNA for the CDR3: TGTGCCATCAGTGAGAACAGGGGCCCTTCTAACTATGGCTACACCTTC.

This chain links TRBV25-1 with TRBJ2-5, with 7 bases aligning to TRBD2. Germline values: CDR1 MGHDK, CDR2 SYGVNS. After removal of 1 base from V and 2 bases from J, the junction contained 10 bases not matched to a gene. The CDR3 spans 17 residues. CDR3 loop: CASSELGLAVEQETQYF. The CDR3 DNA reads as TGTGCCAGCAGTGAATTGGGGCTAGCGGTGGAACAAGAGACCCAGTACTTC.

This clone has only a few counts. V is TRBV11-2 and J is TRBJ2-1, with 15 bases identical to TRBD2. Germline lookup yields CDR1 SGHAT and CDR2 FQNNGV. Germline trimming cut 5 bases from V and 2 bases from J; bases unmatched to any gene: 7. The CDR3 is made up of 18 amino acids. Here the CDR3 DNA reads TGTGCCAGCAGCCCACGGGGACTAGCGGGGGGCCCCTACAATGAGCAGTTCTTC. Its translation is CASSPRGLAGGPYNEQFF. The variable domain in full, with the rest retrieved from reference TRBV11-2 and TRBJ2-1, is EAGVAQSPRYKIIEKRQSVAFWCNPISGHATLYWYQQILGQGPKLLIQFQNNGVVDDSQLPKDRFSAERLKGVDSTLKIQPAKLEDSAVYLCASSPRGLAGGPYNEQFFGPGTRLTVL.

The V gene is TRBV9, the J gene TRBJ2-2; D possibly corresponds to TRBD1 (6 bases). The CDR3 covers 15 residues. In germline, CDR1 is SGDLS, CDR2 YYNGEE. V lost 7 bases, J lost 4 bases, and 17 bases lay in between. CDR3 loop: CASSSEGGLTGELFF. The CDR3 coding sequence is TGTGCCAGCTCCAGCGAAGGGGGTCTCACCGGGGAGCTGTTTTTT.

The V gene is TRBV19, the J gene TRBJ2-1; 9 positions agree with TRBD1. The V gene's germline CDR1 is LNHDA and CDR2 SQIVND (reference sequence). Losses at the gene ends were 8 bases for V and 9 bases for J; bases not matched to a gene: 8. The CDR3 consists of 13 residues. CDR3 protein: CASEPGQGGEQFF. The CDR3, as DNA: TGTGCCAGTGAACCGGGACAGGGTGGTGAGCAGTTCTTC.

A single count supports this clone. This rearrangement joins TRBV7-8 to TRBJ1-1, with TRBD1 as a possible D gene (5 bases). Germline-derived CDR1 and CDR2 are SGHVS and FQNEAQ. Trimming stripped 5 bases from V and 0 bases from J, with 13 bases between. The CDR3 is made up of 15 amino acids. CDR3: CASSPRGGLNTEAFF. As DNA, the CDR3 is TGTGCCAGCAGCCCGAGGGGAGGCCTGAACACTGAAGCTTTCTTT.

This chain connects TRBV29-1 to TRBJ1-1; 8 bases line up with TRBD1. Germline V gene sequence: CDR1 SQVTM, CDR2 ANQGSEA. The CDR3 covers 15 residues. V shed 4 bases, J shed 1 base, and the junction held 8 bases outside the gene matches. CDR3 region: CSVAGQGAGNTEAFF. CDR3 coding DNA: TGCAGCGTTGCCGGACAGGGCGCCGGGAACACTGAAGCTTTCTTT. Full variable domain (outside the CDR3, taken from reference TRBV29-1 and TRBJ1-1): SAVISQKPSRDICQRGTSLTIQCQVDSQVTMMFWYRQQPGQSLTLIATANQGSEATYESGFVIDKFPISRPNLTFSTLTVSNMSPEDSSIYLCSVAGQGAGNTEAFFGQGTRLTVV.

This clone turned up a few times. The CDR3 here is CSVAMGLKNTGELFF. Written as DNA, the CDR3 is TGCAGCGTTGCTATGGGACTCAAGAACACCGGGGAGCTGTTTTTT. J is TRBJ2-2 and V is TRBV29-1; possible D gene TRBD2, 6 bases. V was trimmed by 4 bases and J by 1 base, leaving 13 bases between them. CDR1 is SQVTM, CDR2 ANQGSEA, per germline. The CDR3 length is 15 residues.

V usage is TRBV4-1 and J usage is TRBJ1-2; D gene ambiguous. This CDR3 comprises 14 residues. The V end lost 2 bases, the J end lost 0 bases, and 7 bases lay between the germline ends. Germline V CDR1 and CDR2: MGHRA, YSYEKL. The CDR3 loop reads CASSQYSTNYGYTF. Written as DNA, the CDR3 is TGCGCCAGCAGCCAATACTCTACTAACTATGGCTACACCTTC.

V and J are TRBV27 and TRBJ1-2; a possible D gene is TRBD1 (5 bases). This CDR3 has 15 amino acids. Germline loops: CDR1 MNHEY, CDR2 SMNVEV (reference sequence). The V end was cut by 2 bases, the J end by 0 bases, with 10 bases between. The CDR3 loop reads CASSLGQGTNYGYTF. The CDR3 DNA follows: TGTGCCAGCAGTTTAGGGCAGGGCACTAACTATGGCTACACCTTC.

V usage is TRBV4-2 and J usage is TRBJ2-3; the match to TRBD2 covers 12 bases. J lost 3 bases, V lost 0 bases, and 10 bases had no gene match. Germline lookup yields CDR1 LGHNA and CDR2 YNFKEQ. This CDR3 is 19 amino acids long. CDR3 in DNA: TGTGCCAGCAGCCAAGAGTCGACTAGCGGGAGCACCCGGACAGATACGCAGTATTTT. Its protein is CASSQESTSGSTRTDTQYF.

This rearrangement joins TRBV2 to TRBJ2-5; 12 positions agree with TRBD2. Germline-derived CDR1 and CDR2 are SNHLY and FYNNEI. V trimming: 7 bases; J trimming: 4 bases; junction bases outside the gene matches: 16. The CDR3 is made up of 18 amino acids. This CDR3 reads CASKRWTSGERGRETQYF. CDR3 DNA sequence: TGTGCCAGCAAGCGTTGGACTAGCGGGGAGCGGGGTCGAGAGACCCAGTACTTC.

The chain has TRBV5-1 and TRBJ2-1, with 7 nucleotides matching TRBD2. V shed 0 bases and J 6 bases; nucleotides not matched to a gene: 3. This CDR3 contains 14 residues. Germline values: CDR1 SGHRS, CDR2 YFSETQ. This chain's CDR3 is CASSLGGRGNEQFF. CDR3 nucleotides: TGCGCCAGCAGCTTGGGCGGGAGAGGCAATGAGCAGTTCTTC.

This chain links TRBV2 with TRBJ1-5; 7 nucleotides agree with TRBD1. V lost 4 bases, J lost 4 bases, and 10 bases stayed unmatched. Germline CDR1 SNHLY, CDR2 FYNNEI. The CDR3 is made up of 16 amino acids. In nucleotides, the CDR3 is TGTGCCAGCAGTGCCCTCAGAGGGGGACAGAATCAGCCCCAGCATTTT. Translation gives CASSALRGGQNQPQHF.

This clone was detected once. This rearrangement joins TRBV9 to TRBJ1-2, with TRBD1 identical over 8 bases. V was pared by 4 bases and J by 0 bases, with 5 bases of the junction left unmatched. The CDR3 spans 15 residues. Germline loops: CDR1 SGDLS, CDR2 YYNGEE. CDR3 bases: TGTGCCAGCAGCATAGGGACAGGAGCTAACTATGGCTACACCTTC. Translated, it gives CASSIGTGANYGYTF. The full variable domain, its missing parts supplied by reference TRBV9 and TRBJ1-2, is DSGVTQTPKHLITATGQRVTLRCSPRSGDLSVYWYQQSLDQGLQFLIQYYNGEERAKGNILERFSAQQFPDLHSELNLSSLELGDSALYFCASSIGTGANYGYTFGSGTRLTVV.

V and J are TRBV6-5 and TRBJ2-2; no definite D call. CDR1 is MNHEY, CDR2 SVGAGI, per germline. This CDR3 contains 15 residues. Trimming stripped 5 bases from V and 0 bases from J, with 10 bases between. As DNA, the CDR3 is TGTGCCAGCAGTACGACATGGACGAACACCGGGGAGCTGTTTTTT. This encodes CASSTTWTNTGELFF.

J is TRBJ2-3 and V is TRBV7-6, with TRBD2 matching over 8 bases. The CDR3 extends over 14 amino acids. The germline V gene encodes CDR1 SGHVS and CDR2 FNYEAQ. Trimming cost V 6 bases and J 2 bases; bases outside gene matches: 4. CDR3 protein: CASRYSGDTDTQYF. CDR3 nucleotides: TGTGCCAGCAGGTATAGCGGGGACACAGATACGCAGTATTTT.

The rearrangement uses TRBV27 and TRBJ2-5, with D tentatively TRBD2 (6 bases). Looked up from germline, CDR1 is MNHEY and CDR2 is SMNVEV (reference sequence). V was cut by 3 bases and J by 1 base, with 9 bases left in between. The CDR3 sequence is 14 residues long. CDR3 amino acids: CASSLQGLQETQYF. For the CDR3, the DNA is TGTGCCAGCAGTTTGCAGGGACTCCAAGAGACCCAGTACTTC.

The chain carries TRBV5-4 and TRBJ2-3; 9 nucleotides match TRBD2. The CDR3 runs 15 residues. J lost 2 bases, V lost 5 bases, and 6 bases had no gene match. Germline V gene sequence: CDR1 SGHNT, CDR2 YYREEE (reference sequence). The CDR3 nucleotides read TGTGCCAGCAGTATGACTAGCGGAAACACAGATACGCAGTATTTT. Residues: CASSMTSGNTDTQYF. Looking up the rest from reference TRBV5-4 and TRBJ2-3 gives the full variable domain: ETGVTQSPTHLIKTRGQQVTLRCSSQSGHNTVSWYQQALGQGPQFIFQYYREEENGRGNFPPRFSGLQFPNYSSELNVNALELDDSALYLCASSMTSGNTDTQYFGPGTRLTVL.

As DNA, the CDR3 is TGTGCCAGCCCTCCGCCGGGTGTGACAGGGGTCTACGAGCAGTACTTC. Translation gives CASPPPGVTGVYEQYF. The rearrangement links TRBV6-8 to TRBJ2-7; TRBD1 matches at 8 bases. J was trimmed by 3 bases and V by 8 bases; bases with no gene match: 15. Germline V gene sequence: CDR1 MNHGY, CDR2 SAAAGT. This CDR3 is built from 16 residues.

This CDR3 is CASSMDRFEAFF. CDR3 DNA sequence: TGTGCCAGTAGTATGGACAGGTTCGAAGCTTTCTTT. The J gene is TRBJ1-1, the V gene TRBV19; TRBD1 matches 7 bases. The CDR3 runs to 12 residues. V dropped 3 bases and J dropped 8; count of bases not matched to a gene: 3. CDR1 is LNHDA and CDR2 is SQIVND in the germline V gene (reference sequence).

The sample holds a few counts of this clone. This chain uses TRBV27 with TRBJ1-1, with D hard to call. The CDR3 consists of 12 residues. V lost 1 base to trimming and J lost 8 bases, with 8 bases between them. Germline CDR1 reads MNHEY; CDR2 reads SMNVEV (reference sequence). CDR3: CASSLYGQEAFF. The CDR3 region has the DNA TGTGCCAGCAGTTTATATGGGCAGGAAGCTTTCTTT.

This sequence joins TRBV7-2 and TRBJ1-2, with D maybe TRBD1 (6 bases). Germline V lookup: CDR1 SGHTA, CDR2 FQGNSA. The CDR3 loop spans 15 amino acids. The V gene lost 4 bases and the J gene lost 2 bases, with 14 bases spanning the gap. CDR3 sequence: CASSSETGGNYGYTF. CDR3 DNA sequence: TGTGCCAGCAGCTCCGAGACAGGCGGAAACTATGGCTACACCTTC.

This rearrangement joins TRBV9 to TRBJ2-5; 9 bases line up with TRBD2. Germline trimming cut 0 bases from V and 4 bases from J; bases unmatched to any gene: 7. This CDR3 comprises 16 residues. Germline CDR1 is SGDLS and CDR2 is YYNGEE. The CDR3 is CASSVGGGGAVETQYF. In nucleotides, the CDR3 is TGTGCCAGCAGCGTAGGAGGCGGGGGGGCCGTAGAGACCCAGTACTTC.

The chain combines TRBV18 with TRBJ2-1; 8 bases map to TRBD2. V shed 3 bases, J shed 8 bases, and the junction held 6 bases outside the gene matches. Germline V gene data show CDR1 as KGHSH and CDR2 as LQKENI. The CDR3 runs 14 residues. The CDR3 sequence: CASSPFGGEHEQFF. The DNA of the CDR3 is TGTGCCAGCTCACCTTTCGGGGGGGAGCATGAGCAGTTCTTC.

The chain links TRBV11-2 to TRBJ1-2; D ambiguous. Germline V CDR1 and CDR2: SGHAT, FQNNGV. This CDR3 region has 14 residues. The V gene lost 2 bases and the J gene lost 2 bases, with 9 bases spanning the gap. DNA of the CDR3: TGTGCCAGCAGCTTAAATGGCAGGAACTATGGCTACACCTTC. Protein sequence: CASSLNGRNYGYTF.